This T cell receptor beta chain was identified during a study of cytomegalovirus exposure and HLA in healthy donors. Details on this clone: Its antigen is not known.

General observations from the study: Roughly uniform depth of sequencing across donors was assumed in presence/absence analyses.

Germline V gene lookup returns CDR1 MNHEY and CDR2 SMNVEV (reference sequence). Losses at the gene ends were 7 bases for V and 4 bases for J; bases not matched to a gene: 6. The length of the CDR3 is 15 residues. PCR primers comprised 60 Vbeta and 13 Jbeta primers. Data came from immunoSEQ multiplex PCR; TCRdb stores just in-frame clones and leaves some out. The sample lists 200,000 to 300,000 clones; roughly 82% were seen once. V usage is TRBV27 and J usage is TRBJ2-1; TRBD2 agrees at 11 bases. Sequences were obtained from PBMCs. This receptor was obtained from a woman aged 35 to 49 in good health and CMV-seropositive. The CDR3 bases are TGTGCCAGCACCCTTAGCGGGGGGGCATACAATGAGCAGTTCTTC. This gives the protein CASTLSGGAYNEQFF.